A selection of T cell receptor beta chains follows, all from one sample in a study of blood T cell repertoires in COVID-19. TCRdb's copy holds only in-frame clones and misses some; the assay was immunoSEQ multiplex PCR. This repertoire shows some 300,000 clones, more than 70% found once; its top ten account for over 2%. Sample: PBMCs or T cells enriched from blood (not recorded which). These TCRs come from a woman in her sixties in a cohort exposed to, infected with or recovered from COVID-19 (not recorded which). Each CDR3 is given with its conserved first and last residue. Each record gives: V gene, J gene, CDR3 protein.

TRBV6-5	TRBJ2-3	CAIFPSGSTDTQYF
TRBV21-1	TRBJ1-2	CASSTDRAQANYGYTF
TRBV10-2	TRBJ2-7	CASRHHRTGGPYEQYF
TRBV18	TRBJ2-5	CASSGVAGAKETQYF
TRBV19	TRBJ1-1	CASSIWDRAPTEAFF
TRBV7-2	TRBJ2-3	CASKLASGTDTQYF
TRBV6-1	TRBJ2-3	CASSEGSGRTDTQYF
TRBV28	TRBJ1-5	CASSRPGQYNQPQHF
TRBV7-2	TRBJ2-3	CASSLDFEDTQYF
TRBV7-7	TRBJ2-1	CASSPSGTSGRNEQFF
TRBV2	TRBJ2-3	CASSDEGFRDTQYF
TRBV25-1	TRBJ1-5	CASSDLRDHRTEPQHF
TRBV24-1	TRBJ2-7	CATSPSTGAYEQYF
TRBV12-5	TRBJ1-2	CASGLSGGARGYTF
TRBV11-2	TRBJ2-2	CASSTGNTGELFF
TRBV5-1	TRBJ2-2	CASSLGGTGASTGELFF
TRBV9	TRBJ1-2	CASSVDGYGYTF
TRBV9	TRBJ2-5	CASSVLAGARETQYF
TRBV14	TRBJ1-2	CASSQVGRGYTF
TRBV20-1	TRBJ2-7	CSASPLERGLPYEQYF
TRBV6-2/TRBV6-3	TRBJ2-1	CASSYAGTGLSEQFF
TRBV2	TRBJ2-2	CASSEARLAGGTGELFF
TRBV5-1	TRBJ2-1	CASRTGDRGYRNEQFF
TRBV10-3	TRBJ2-1	CAISDTGGWNEQFF
TRBV5-4	TRBJ2-3	CASSLDQSAANTQYF
TRBV9	TRBJ2-1	CASSRSSGRSSYNEQFF
TRBV3-1/TRBV3-2	TRBJ2-7	CASSQGRELATTYYEQYF
TRBV5-1	TRBJ2-1	CASSPVAGGSYNEQFF
TRBV12-5	TRBJ2-3	CASATGVLTDTQYF
TRBV6-1	TRBJ2-1	CASSEISGAGFF
TRBV28	TRBJ2-1	CASSFAAGDLRGYNEQFF
TRBV5-1	TRBJ2-5	CASSGQGQETQYF
TRBV3-1/TRBV3-2	TRBJ1-1	CASSRPQGNTEAFF
TRBV7-9	TRBJ2-1	CASSPRGGSSYNEQFF
TRBV28	TRBJ2-1	CASSPAGTSGVRDEQFF
TRBV7-9	TRBJ2-2	CASSWDTNTGELFF
TRBV5-1	TRBJ1-1	CASSLESSRTEAFF
TRBV7-3	TRBJ2-1	CASSPRGSSYNEQFF
TRBV28	TRBJ1-1	CASSFQGARGEAFF
TRBV6-5	TRBJ2-3	CASRSSGSRDTQYF
TRBV19	TRBJ2-1	CASSGITGGRYNEQFF
TRBV6-2/TRBV6-3	TRBJ2-2	CASSYGASGRNTGELFF